The T cell receptor (beta chain) described here comes from a study of response to subunit inactivated influenza vaccine. V trimming: 4 bases; J trimming: 4 bases; junction bases outside the gene matches: 4. The CDR3 has 14 amino acids. In this sample, this clonotype turned up a few times. TCRdb reprocessed the RT-PCR reads via MiXCR and lists one record per CDR3 protein. The data contain about 780,000 distinct CDR3 sequences, around a sixth of them singletons. The sample in question was PBMCs from blood, obtained roughly 5 days after vaccination. The TCR comes from a man aged 50-59 years who received an inactivated influenza vaccine. The J gene is TRBJ1-2, the V gene TRBV12-3 or TRBV12-4; 9 bases are a match to TRBD1. Written as DNA, the CDR3 is TGTGCCAGCAGTTCGGACAGGGGCGGCTATGGCTACACCTTC. Protein sequence: CASSSDRGGYGYTF.